The following is a TCR beta chain sequence with its context. As yet, its antigen is unknown. An overnight rest at 37°C with roughly 200 IU/ml IL-2 preceded regulatory T cell sorting from thawed PBMCs. The repertoire was sequenced with immunoSEQ multiplex PCR; TCRdb's copy has only in-frame clones and lacks some. The repertoire holds tens of thousands of clones, 75% to 95% seen once, with roughly 0.35% in the top ten. The sample originates from a study of Tregs in tolerant kidney transplant recipients. General study findings and limits: Expanding Tregs on activated donor B cells appeared to best identify donor-specific TCRbeta clones.

V shed 1 base and J shed 7 bases, with 22 bases lying between them. The CDR3 covers 18 residues. Germline CDR1 and CDR2: SGHTA and FQGTGA. The TCR was taken from a human donor who received a combined kidney and bone marrow transplant. The material was Tregs from blood, obtained before the transplant. The chain employs TRBV7-3 and TRBJ2-2; the D gene is possibly TRBD2 (5 bases). DNA for the CDR3: TGTGCCAGCAGCTTAAGTCAGCGGTTAGGAAGAGAAGGCGGGGAGCTGTTTTTT. Residues: CASSLSQRLGREGGELFF.